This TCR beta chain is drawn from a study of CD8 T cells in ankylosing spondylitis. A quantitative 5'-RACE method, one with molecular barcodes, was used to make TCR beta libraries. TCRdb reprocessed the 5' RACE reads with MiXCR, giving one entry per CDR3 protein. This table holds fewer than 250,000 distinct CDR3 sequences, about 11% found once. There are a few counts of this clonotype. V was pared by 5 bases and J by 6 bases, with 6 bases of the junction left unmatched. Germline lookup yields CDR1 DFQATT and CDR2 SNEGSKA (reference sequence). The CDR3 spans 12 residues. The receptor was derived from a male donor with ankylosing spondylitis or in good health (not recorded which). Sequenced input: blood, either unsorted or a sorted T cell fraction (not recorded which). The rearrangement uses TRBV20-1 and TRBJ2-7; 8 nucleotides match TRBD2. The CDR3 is CSASSGSSEQYF. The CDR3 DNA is TGCAGTGCTTCAAGCGGGAGTTCCGAGCAGTACTTC.